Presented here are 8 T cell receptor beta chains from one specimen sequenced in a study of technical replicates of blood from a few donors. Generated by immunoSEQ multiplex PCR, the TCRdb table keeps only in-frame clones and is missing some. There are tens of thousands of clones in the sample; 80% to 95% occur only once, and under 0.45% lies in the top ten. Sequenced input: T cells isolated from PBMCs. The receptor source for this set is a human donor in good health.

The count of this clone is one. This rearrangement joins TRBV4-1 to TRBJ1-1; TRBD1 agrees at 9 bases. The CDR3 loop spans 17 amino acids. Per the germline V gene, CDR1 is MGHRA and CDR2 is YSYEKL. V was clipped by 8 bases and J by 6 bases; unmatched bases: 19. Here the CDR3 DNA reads TGCGCCAGCCGGCCTGCCACGGGACAGGGATTTATCGCTGAAGCTTTCTTT. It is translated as CASRPATGQGFIAEAFF.

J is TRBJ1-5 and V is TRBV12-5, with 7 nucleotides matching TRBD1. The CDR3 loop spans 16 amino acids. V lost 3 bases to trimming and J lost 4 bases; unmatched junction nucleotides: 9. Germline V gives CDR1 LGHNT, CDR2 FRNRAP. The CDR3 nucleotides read TGTGCTAGTGGTTTTAGATCGTCACAGGGGAATCAGCCCCAGCATTTT. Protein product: CASGFRSSQGNQPQHF.

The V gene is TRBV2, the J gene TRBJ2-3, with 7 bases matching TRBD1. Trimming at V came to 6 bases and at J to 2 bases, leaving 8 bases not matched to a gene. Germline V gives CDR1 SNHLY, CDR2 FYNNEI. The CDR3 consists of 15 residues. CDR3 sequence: CASRKQGIDTDTQYF. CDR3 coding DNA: TGTGCCAGCAGAAAACAGGGGATAGACACAGATACGCAGTATTTT.

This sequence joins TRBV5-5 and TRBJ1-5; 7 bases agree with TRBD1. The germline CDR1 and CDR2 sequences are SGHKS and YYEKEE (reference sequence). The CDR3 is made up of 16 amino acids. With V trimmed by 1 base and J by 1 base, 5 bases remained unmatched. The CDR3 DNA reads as TGTGCCAGCAGCTTGCGACAGGGCTTGAGCAATCAGCCCCAGCATTTT. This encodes CASSLRQGLSNQPQHF.

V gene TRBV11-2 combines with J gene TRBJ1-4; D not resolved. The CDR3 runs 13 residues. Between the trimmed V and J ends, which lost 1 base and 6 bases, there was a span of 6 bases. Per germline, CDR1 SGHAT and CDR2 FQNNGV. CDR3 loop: CASSLVPDEKLFF. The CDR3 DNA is TGTGCCAGCAGCTTAGTGCCGGATGAAAAACTGTTTTTT. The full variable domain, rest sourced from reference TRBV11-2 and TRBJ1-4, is EAGVAQSPRYKIIEKRQSVAFWCNPISGHATLYWYQQILGQGPKLLIQFQNNGVVDDSQLPKDRFSAERLKGVDSTLKIQPAKLEDSAVYLCASSLVPDEKLFFGSGTQLSVL.

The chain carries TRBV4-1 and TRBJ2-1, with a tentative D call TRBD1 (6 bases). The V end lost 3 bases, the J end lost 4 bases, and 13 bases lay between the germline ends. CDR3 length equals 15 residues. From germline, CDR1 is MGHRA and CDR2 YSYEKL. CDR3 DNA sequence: TGCGCCAGCAGCCAGCCAGGGGATCAGTACAATGAGCAGTTCTTC. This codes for CASSQPGDQYNEQFF.

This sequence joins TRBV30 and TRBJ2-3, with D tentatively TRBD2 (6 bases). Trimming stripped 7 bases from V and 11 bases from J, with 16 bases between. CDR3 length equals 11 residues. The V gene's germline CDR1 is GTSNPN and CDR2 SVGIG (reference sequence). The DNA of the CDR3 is TGTGCCTTAGGTCGGGGGTTGGGGCAGTATTTT. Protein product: CALGRGLGQYF.

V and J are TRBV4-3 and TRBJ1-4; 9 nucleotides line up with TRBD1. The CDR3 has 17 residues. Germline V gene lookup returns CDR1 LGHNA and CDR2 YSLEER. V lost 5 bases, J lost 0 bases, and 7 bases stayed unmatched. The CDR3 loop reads CASSEGQGYATNEKLFF. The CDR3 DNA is TGCGCCAGCAGCGAGGGACAGGGTTATGCAACTAATGAAAAACTGTTTTTT.